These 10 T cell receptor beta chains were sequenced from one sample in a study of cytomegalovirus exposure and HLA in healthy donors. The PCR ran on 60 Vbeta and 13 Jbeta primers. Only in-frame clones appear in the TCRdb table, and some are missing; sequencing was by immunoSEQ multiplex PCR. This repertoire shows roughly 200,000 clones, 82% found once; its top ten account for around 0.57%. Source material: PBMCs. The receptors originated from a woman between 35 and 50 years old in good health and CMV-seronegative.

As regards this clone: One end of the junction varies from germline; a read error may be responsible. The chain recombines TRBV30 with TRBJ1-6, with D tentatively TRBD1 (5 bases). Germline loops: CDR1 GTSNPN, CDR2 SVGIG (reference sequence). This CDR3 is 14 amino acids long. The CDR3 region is CALSSGTGNSPLHF. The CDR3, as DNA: TGTGCCTTGAGTTCCGGGACTGGGAATTCACCCCTCCACTTT.

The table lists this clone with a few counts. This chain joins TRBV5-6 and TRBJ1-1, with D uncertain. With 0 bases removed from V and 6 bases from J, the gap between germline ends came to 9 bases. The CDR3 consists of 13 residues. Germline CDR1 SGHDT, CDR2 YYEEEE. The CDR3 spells CASSLVGDAEAFF. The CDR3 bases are TGTGCCAGCAGCTTGGTGGGAGATGCTGAAGCTTTCTTT.

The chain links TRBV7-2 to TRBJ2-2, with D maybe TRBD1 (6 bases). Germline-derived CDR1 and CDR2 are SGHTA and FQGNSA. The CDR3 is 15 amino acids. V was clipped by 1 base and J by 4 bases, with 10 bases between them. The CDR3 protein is CASSLDRAGTGELFF. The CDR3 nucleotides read TGTGCCAGCAGCTTAGACAGGGCGGGCACCGGGGAGCTGTTTTTT.

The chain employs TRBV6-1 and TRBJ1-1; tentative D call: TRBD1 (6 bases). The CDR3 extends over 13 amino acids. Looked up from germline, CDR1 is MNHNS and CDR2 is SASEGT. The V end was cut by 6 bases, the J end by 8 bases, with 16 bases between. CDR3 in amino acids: CASSARGASEAFF. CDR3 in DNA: TGTGCCAGCAGCGCCCGGGGGGCCTCAGAAGCTTTCTTT.

DNA for the CDR3: TGTGCCAGCAGCCAATCAGGGTTCAATCAGCCCCAGCATTTT. It specifies CASSQSGFNQPQHF. The genes are TRBV14 and TRBJ1-5, with D maybe TRBD1 (5 bases). V was shortened by 2 bases and J by 3 bases, with 8 bases between the two germline ends. The CDR3 loop spans 14 amino acids. Germline V lookup: CDR1 SGHDN, CDR2 FVKESK.

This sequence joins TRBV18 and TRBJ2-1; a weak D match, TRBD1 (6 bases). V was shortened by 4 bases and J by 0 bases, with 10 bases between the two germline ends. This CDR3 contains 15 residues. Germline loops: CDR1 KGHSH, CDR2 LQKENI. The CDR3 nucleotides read TGTGCCAGCTCACTGACAGGCAGCTCCTACAATGAGCAGTTCTTC. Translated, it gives CASSLTGSSYNEQFF.

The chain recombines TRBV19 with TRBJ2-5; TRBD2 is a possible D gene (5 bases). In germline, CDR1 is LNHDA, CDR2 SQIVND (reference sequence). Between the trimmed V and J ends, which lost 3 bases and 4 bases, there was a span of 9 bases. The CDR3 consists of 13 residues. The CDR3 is CASSIAGGETQYF. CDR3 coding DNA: TGTGCCAGTAGTATTGCAGGAGGAGAGACCCAGTACTTC.

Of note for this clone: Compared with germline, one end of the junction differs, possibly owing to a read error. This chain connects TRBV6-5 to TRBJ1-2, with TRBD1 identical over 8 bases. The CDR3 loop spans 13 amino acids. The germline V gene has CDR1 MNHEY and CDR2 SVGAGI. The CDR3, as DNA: TGTGCCAGCAGTCTGACCCCACAGGGGGTACTCGCCTTC. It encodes CASSLTPQGVLAF.

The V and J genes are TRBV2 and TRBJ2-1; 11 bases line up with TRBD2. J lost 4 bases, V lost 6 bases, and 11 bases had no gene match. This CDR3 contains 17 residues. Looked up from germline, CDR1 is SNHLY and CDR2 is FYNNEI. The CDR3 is CASSPIKTSGEYNEQFF. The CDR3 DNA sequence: TGTGCCAGCAGCCCTATAAAGACTAGCGGGGAGTACAATGAGCAGTTCTTC.

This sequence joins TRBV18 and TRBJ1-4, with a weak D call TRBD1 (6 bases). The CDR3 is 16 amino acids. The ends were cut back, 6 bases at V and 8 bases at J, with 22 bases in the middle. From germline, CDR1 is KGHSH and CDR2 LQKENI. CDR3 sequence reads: CASSVRVGRQGEKLFF. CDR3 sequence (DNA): TGTGCCAGCTCGGTTCGCGTGGGACGTCAGGGGGAAAAACTGTTTTTT.